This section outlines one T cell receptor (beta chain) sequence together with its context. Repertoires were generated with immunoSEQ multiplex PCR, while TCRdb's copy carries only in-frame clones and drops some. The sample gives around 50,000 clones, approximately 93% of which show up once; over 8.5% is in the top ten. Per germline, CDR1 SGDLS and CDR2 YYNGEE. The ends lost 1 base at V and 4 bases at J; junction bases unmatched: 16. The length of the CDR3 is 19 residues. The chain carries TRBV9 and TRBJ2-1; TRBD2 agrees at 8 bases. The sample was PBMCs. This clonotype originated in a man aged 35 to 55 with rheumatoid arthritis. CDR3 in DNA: TGTGCCAGCAGCGTACGGCTAGCGGGCGTTGGGTCCCAGTACAATGAGCAGTTCTTC. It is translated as CASSVRLAGVGSQYNEQFF.